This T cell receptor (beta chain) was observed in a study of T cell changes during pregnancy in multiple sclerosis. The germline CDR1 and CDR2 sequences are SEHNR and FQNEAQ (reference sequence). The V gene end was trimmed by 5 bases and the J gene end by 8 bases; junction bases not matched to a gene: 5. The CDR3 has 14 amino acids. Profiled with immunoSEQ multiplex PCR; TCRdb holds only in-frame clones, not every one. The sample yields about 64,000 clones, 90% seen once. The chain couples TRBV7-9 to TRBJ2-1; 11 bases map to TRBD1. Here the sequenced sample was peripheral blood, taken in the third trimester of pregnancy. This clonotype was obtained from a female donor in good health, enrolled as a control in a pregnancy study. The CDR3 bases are TGTGCCAGCAGCGTGGGACAGGGGGTAGATGAGCAGTTCTTC. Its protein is CASSVGQGVDEQFF. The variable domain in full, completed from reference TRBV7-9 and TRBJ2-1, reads DTGVSQNPRHKITKRGQNVTFRCDPISEHNRLYWYRQTLGQGPEFLTYFQNEAQLEKSRLLSDRFSAERPKGSFSTLEIQRTEQGDSAMYLCASSVGQGVDEQFFGPGTRLTVL.